These T cell receptor beta chains were read from a single sample in a study of CD8 T cells in ankylosing spondylitis. TCRdb processed the 5' RACE reads anew with MiXCR; each CDR3 protein has one entry. Counted here are under 850,000 distinct CDR3 sequences, roughly 20% occurring once; the ten biggest clones make up around 19%. The sequenced sample consisted of blood, either unsorted or a sorted T cell fraction (not recorded which). The source of these receptors is a male donor with ankylosing spondylitis. The CDR3 runs from the conserved cysteine through the conserved F or W. The D gene is left open where the match is weak.

TRBV5-1 | NA | CASSRMVGGEKLFF
TRBV25-1 | NA | CASSEYSSFGYEQYF
TRBV7-8 | TRBD1 | CASSLTGRSYEQYF
TRBV24-1 | NA | CATKNRALNTEAFF
TRBV27 | NA | CASSLNWPGRYNEQFF
TRBV18 | NA | CASSPWENTGELFF
TRBV28 | NA | CASSTRTTVSF
TRBV27 | NA | CASSASGQHYEQYF
TRBV5-1 | NA | CASSTERYQETQYF
TRBV12-3/TRBV12-4 | NA | CASSLVIARTDTQYF
TRBV6-5 | NA | CASSYVGLGTDTQYF
TRBV12-3/TRBV12-4 | TRBD2 | CASSLDGGSPYNEQFF
TRBV12-3/TRBV12-4 | TRBD1 | CASSFVRTGGTGELFF
TRBV20-1 | TRBD1 | CSASEGARYEQYF
TRBV27 | NA | CASSHLLGEAFF
TRBV11-2 | NA | CASSRENAGELFF
TRBV7-9 | NA | CASSLAPEALNYGYTF
TRBV18 | TRBD2 | CASSPLAGGLSYEQYF
TRBV20-1 | NA | CSARTYSEQFF
TRBV5-1 | NA | CASSLDGRGGELFF
TRBV18 | TRBD2 | CASSPPSSGGASRTDTQYF
TRBV12-3/TRBV12-4 | NA | CASSLQGWSYTF
TRBV12-3/TRBV12-4 | TRBD1 | CASSLGDRSNYGYTF
TRBV30 | NA | CAWSVREYTEAFF
TRBV20-1 | TRBD2 | CSAPGLAAYEQYF
TRBV25-1 | NA | CASSDWSATYNEQFF
TRBV20-1 | NA | CSARGQVASNQPQHF
TRBV6-1 | TRBD1 | CASSTRTGKTYNEQFF
TRBV12-3/TRBV12-4 | NA | CASSSSTSGGPARYNEQFF
TRBV24-1 | TRBD1 | CATRAGGEETQYF
TRBV10-3 | NA | CAIGDPRGYYGYTF
TRBV20-1 | NA | CSAPRGGVAYEQFF
TRBV7-2 | NA | CASSLVWGGQPQHF
TRBV6-2/TRBV6-3 | NA | CASRSTRVDTQYF
TRBV19 | TRBD1 | CASSTSQGARKTQYF
TRBV24-1 | NA | CATSDPLYNEQFF
TRBV15 | NA | CATTLRPRTGELFF
TRBV7-3 | NA | CASSPRPGAEQYF
TRBV20-1 | NA | CSARDFRTTLTDTQYF
TRBV7-3 | TRBD2 | CASSLAGGQVGSDTQYF
TRBV6-5 | TRBD1 | CASSSPGQGIDEQFF
TRBV29-1 | NA | CSGGNNEQFF
TRBV28 | NA | CASSPKTGRESIATEAFF
TRBV12-3/TRBV12-4 | TRBD1 | CASSRRQGQYF
TRBV7-3 | NA | CASSLAAQGTEAFF
TRBV7-8 | NA | CASSLESGDYEQYF